This entry describes one TCR beta chain. Its recognized antigen is unknown. No quality values exist for individual bases; no much larger clone is one base distant. These data are taken from a study of blood T cell repertoires in COVID-19 (dated by TCRdb to 2018 to 2020). As for the study more broadly: Samples covering the acute and convalescent phases of COVID-19 were provided by collaborators in the United States, Italy and Spain. Samples were obtained from the ongoing ImmuneRACE study (first 160 participants) and from some 1,300 subjects provided by 6 global collaborators. The material from the prospective study consisted of cDNA or gDNA derived from T cells, B-cell-depleted T cells, or PBMCs. Where available, HLA class I and class II types were taken from metadata supplied by the sample provider and were not determined by assay-based typing. The sample metadata nearly always contained a de-identified subject ID, COVID-19 status, age in years and sex. A freely available public database, intended as a resource for researchers studying the immune response to SARS-CoV-2, is where the repertoires were released. The dataset comprised deeply sampled blood TCRbeta repertoires from subjects exposed to, actively infected with, or recovered from COVID-19.

CDR1 and CDR2 are read off the germline V gene as SGHAT and FQNNGV. CDR3 length: 15 amino acids, cysteine to phenylalanine. Only CDR3 DNA remains: 45 bases, in frame from the first base. From V the trimming removes 5 bases and from J it removes 3 bases, while the gene matches leave 7 bases of the junction unaccounted for. TCRbeta CDR3 regions were amplified from genomic DNA by means of the immunoSEQ Assay, a bias-controlled multiplex PCR. In the paper's pipeline: Within the assay, amplification of reference gene primers was used to estimate how many nucleated cells each sample contained. To quantify the absolute abundance of each unique TCRbeta CDR3 rearrangement, sequence reads were collapsed and filtered. For each sample, productive Simpson clonality was calculated as the square root of Simpson's diversity index across productive rearrangements. The table was pulled from immuneACCESS by TCRdb, which kept in-frame rearrangements only. Such tables lose some clones; where checked, under half of the loss comes from unresolved V genes, and the rest has no known cause. V, J and clone size reflect that table, while D and trimming were determined from the DNA. For this sample the table gives approximately 210,000 clones, of which around 80% were detected only once. The biggest ten clones account for less than 3.5% of the sample.

The study at large found these results: How much clinical and demographic metadata was included differed by source and by participant, and the metadata was provided uncurated.

Each collaborating institution followed its own protocols to collect whole blood in K2EDTA tubes. Collaborator samples were shipped for TCRbeta analysis as frozen whole blood, isolated PBMCs, or DNA extracted from either sample type. The material sequenced was peripheral blood. The V and J segments used are TRBV11-2 and TRBJ2-7, and TRBD1 aligns with 10 junction nucleotides. The TCR originated in a man aged 50 to 59 with active or convalescent COVID-19. The sequenced DNA is TGTGCCAGCAGCCAAGACAGGGGGCACGTCTACGAGCAGTACTTC. The resulting protein is CASSQDRGHVYEQYF.